This T cell receptor (beta chain) was captured by sequencing in a study of blood T cell repertoires in COVID-19. Study-wide background: Samples of COVID-19 (acute and convalescent) were obtained from the United States, Italy and Spain. T cells, B-cell-depleted T cells, or PBMCs supplied cDNA or gDNA.

In the original workflow: Amplification of reference gene primers provided the estimated nucleated cell counts. Clones were read by immunoSEQ multiplex PCR, and TCRdb kept only the in-frame ones, dropping some. V, J and clone size derive from that table, while D and trimming were established from the DNA sequence. The sample lists about 110,000 clones, less than 75% seen once, with about 1.8% in the top ten. The sample holds one count of this clone. Germline V CDR1 and CDR2: SGHTA, FQGNSA. This CDR3 contains 17 residues. J gave up 2 bases and V 5 bases, and 7 bases lay outside the gene matches. The chain employs TRBV7-2 and TRBJ2-1, with TRBD2 matching over 12 bases. The receptor comes from a woman aged 40 to 50 with acute or convalescent COVID-19. Sequenced input: peripheral blood. The chain's CDR3 is CASSLPTSGGAYNEQFF. The CDR3 DNA sequence: TGTGCCAGCAGCCTCCCGACTAGCGGGGGAGCCTACAATGAGCAGTTCTTC.